A single sample is the source of the 7 T cell receptor beta chains below, sequenced in a study of blood T cells in healthy people across ages. With a J-beta primer mix and a sample-barcoded 5' primer, a second PCR ran roughly 6 to 11 cycles. From the 5' RACE reads, TCRdb called clonotypes with MiXCR, one entry per CDR3 protein. The table shows 800,000 to 950,000 distinct CDR3 sequences, with about 27% occurring only once. The data were also submitted as part of a second study, on T cells of mothers and their children.

Sequencing was done on a sample of blood. These receptors originate from a woman aged 40 to 50 in good health.

Comments on this clonotype: Germline and junction disagree at one end, which may indicate a read error. This chain uses TRBV4-1 with TRBJ1-6, with D perhaps matching TRBD1 (6 bases). CDR3 length: 16 residues. Germline-derived CDR1 and CDR2 are MGHRA and YSYEKL. The CDR3 DNA reads TGCGCCGGCAGCCAAGATGGACAGAGGCCCAATTCACCCCTCCACTTT. Residues: CAGSQDGQRPNSPLHF.

The chain recombines TRBV6-6 with TRBJ2-1; D is possibly TRBD1 (6 bases). V lost 2 bases, J lost 6 bases, and 17 bases lay in between. The CDR3 totals 16 residues. CDR1 and CDR2 (germline): MNHNY, SVGAGI (reference sequence). The CDR3 reads CASSYPDVGQLNEQFF. The CDR3 region has the DNA TGTGCCAGCAGTTACCCCGACGTAGGACAGCTCAATGAGCAGTTCTTC.

The chain combines TRBV3-1 with TRBJ2-7; 7 positions agree with TRBD1. Germline V CDR1 and CDR2: LGHDT, YNNKEL (reference sequence). The CDR3 is 14 residues long. Losses at the gene ends were 4 bases for V and 6 bases for J; bases not matched to a gene: 9. CDR3: CASSPDRAVGEQYF. For the CDR3, the DNA is TGTGCCAGCAGCCCTGACAGGGCAGTAGGCGAGCAGTACTTC.

The V gene is TRBV20-1, the J gene TRBJ2-1, with 11 bases that match TRBD2. From germline, CDR1 is DFQATT and CDR2 SNEGSKA (reference sequence). V gave up 1 base and J gave up 6 bases; unmatched junction bases: 8. The CDR3 contains 16 residues. In nucleotides, the CDR3 is TGCAGTGCTAGAGCACTAGCGGGAGAGTCGGGCAATGAGCAGTTCTTC. Translated: CSARALAGESGNEQFF.

The DNA of the CDR3 is TGTGCCAGCAGCTTAGCTAGCGGGGGTCCCACAGATACGCAGTATTTT. Its translation is CASSLASGGPTDTQYF. The rearrangement links TRBV13 to TRBJ2-3; 10 nucleotides line up with TRBD2. Germline trimming cut 1 base from V and 2 bases from J; bases unmatched to any gene: 3. The CDR3 covers 16 residues. Germline CDR1 reads PRHDT; CDR2 reads FYEKMQ (reference sequence).

In its sample, this clonotype was seen many times. V and J are TRBV20-1 and TRBJ2-1; D gene uncertain. The ends were cut back, 3 bases at V and 0 bases at J, with 9 bases in the middle. Germline V lookup: CDR1 DFQATT, CDR2 SNEGSKA (reference sequence). CDR3 length equals 14 residues. DNA for the CDR3: TGCAGTGCTAGCGGCGCAGTCTCCTACAATGAGCAGTTCTTC. Translated: CSASGAVSYNEQFF.

The chain uses TRBV6-1 and TRBJ1-5, with 7 bases fitting TRBD1. This CDR3 region has 19 residues. V shed 4 bases and J 2 bases; nucleotides not matched to a gene: 17. CDR1 and CDR2 from the germline V gene are MNHNS and SASEGT. The CDR3: CASSGRRDSLRLGNQPQHF. CDR3 in DNA: TGTGCCAGCAGTGGACGCAGGGACAGTCTACGACTAGGCAATCAGCCCCAGCATTTT.